The rows below give T cell receptor beta chains drawn from one sample of a study of blood T cell repertoires in COVID-19. Some clones are missing from TCRdb's copy, which holds only in-frame ones; the method was immunoSEQ multiplex PCR. The data hold 95,000 to 150,000 clones, with about four fifths observed a single time. Sequences were obtained from peripheral blood. These receptor sequences come from a man aged 60 to 69 with active or convalescent COVID-19. CDR3s include the opening cysteine and the closing phenylalanine or tryptophan. A D gene is named only where the DNA matches it firmly. The listing skips clone size in some rows; elsewhere it reads once, few, many or a size class.

>-|TRBV11-2|TRBJ2-7|-
CASSLGQGKSYEQYF
TGTGCCAGCAGCTTAGGGCAGGGGAAATCCTACGAGCAGTACTTC
>-|TRBV6-2/TRBV6-3|TRBJ1-3|-
CASSPLGNTIYF
TGTGCCAGCAGTCCCTTGGGAAACACCATATATTTT
>-|TRBV5-1|TRBJ1-1|-
CASSPAGSSTEAFF
TGCGCCAGCAGTCCGGCAGGGTCGAGCACTGAAGCTTTCTTT
>-|TRBV9|TRBJ2-3|-
CASSVGARTDTQYF
TGTGCCAGCAGCGTTGGAGCGCGCACAGATACGCAGTATTTT
>-|TRBV5-1|TRBJ2-5|-
CASSSDGPGGETQYF
TGCGCCAGCAGCTCGGACGGACCAGGAGGAGAGACCCAGTACTTC
>-|TRBV5-6|TRBJ1-6|-
CASSLANNSPLHF
TGTGCCAGCAGCTTGGCTAATAATTCACCCCTCCACTTT
>-|TRBV5-4|TRBJ1-3|-
CASSLGGVKTGNTIYF
TGTGCCAGCAGCTTGGGGGGGGTGAAAACTGGAAACACCATATATTTT
>once|TRBV19|TRBJ1-2|-
CASRSRVEGYTF
TGTGCCAGTAGATCCAGGGTGGAAGGCTACACCTTC
>-|TRBV4-2|TRBJ1-2|-
CASSQVRGADYGYTF
TGTGCCAGCAGCCAAGTTCGGGGGGCGGACTATGGCTACACCTTC
>few|TRBV30|TRBJ2-1|TRBD2
CAWSSEGLSSNEQFF
TGTGCCTGGAGTTCCGAGGGACTATCCTCAAATGAGCAGTTCTTC
>-|TRBV5-6|TRBJ2-1|-
CASSGGTRLYNEQFF
TGTGCCAGCAGCGGCGGGACTCGCCTCTACAATGAGCAGTTCTTC
>once|TRBV30|TRBJ2-1|TRBD2
CAWTSGRASSYNEQFF
TGTGCCTGGACTAGCGGGAGGGCTAGCTCCTACAATGAGCAGTTCTTC
>-|TRBV7-9|TRBJ1-4|-
CASSPLRETNEKLFF
TGTGCCAGCAGCCCACTAAGGGAGACTAATGAAAAACTGTTTTTT
>-|TRBV5-6|TRBJ2-7|-
CASSFRGTSYEQYF
TGTGCCAGCAGCTTTCGCGGGACGTCCTACGAGCAGTACTTC
>-|TRBV11-3|TRBJ2-5|TRBD2
CASSAGLAGKETQYF
TGTGCCAGCAGCGCGGGACTAGCGGGAAAAGAGACCCAGTACTTC
>many|TRBV11-3|TRBJ2-7|-
CASSSRDGEQYF
TGTGCCAGCAGCTCCCGGGATGGCGAGCAGTACTTC
>once|TRBV27|TRBJ1-5|TRBD1
CASSQGQGQDKPQHF
TGTGCCAGCAGTCAGGGACAGGGGCAGGATAAGCCCCAGCATTTT